Each of the 26 T cell receptor beta chains below was sequenced from the same sample in a study of Ad26.COV2.S vaccination and SARS-CoV-2 variants. Treatment: some 19 received Ad26.COV2.S at low or high dose, single or two shots; about 5 received placebo; per-sample allocation not given. Sampling was performed 63 days after the first vaccine or placebo injection. The assay was immunoSEQ multiplex PCR, and TCRdb's table has in-frame clones only and misses some. The sample records 350,000 to 500,000 clones, around 90% being singletons. The sample in question was peripheral blood, obtained in a trial of Ad26.COV2.S vaccine versus placebo. All receptors come from a person aged 18 to 65 who received the Ad26.COV2.S COVID-19 vaccine or a placebo.

This sequence joins TRBV28 and TRBJ2-3; either TRBD1 or TRBD2 may supply D (5 bases each). The germline V gene encodes CDR1 MDHEN and CDR2 SYDVKM. Deletions cut 3 bases from V and 6 bases from J, with 13 bases between. The CDR3 is 14 amino acids. The CDR3 is CASSFPPGRDTQYF. The CDR3 nucleotides are TGTGCCAGCAGTTTTCCTCCGGGGCGGGATACGCAGTATTTT.

This rearrangement joins TRBV19 to TRBJ2-5; TRBD1 might be the D (6 bases). Germline V lookup: CDR1 LNHDA, CDR2 SQIVND (reference sequence). The CDR3 is made up of 15 amino acids. The V end lost 5 bases, the J end lost 1 base, and 14 bases lay between the germline ends. The CDR3 is CASSVTGRVQETQYF. The CDR3 DNA reads TGTGCCAGTAGTGTTACAGGGCGGGTCCAAGAGACCCAGTACTTC.

This chain uses TRBV7-2 with TRBJ2-1; TRBD2 aligns across 7 bases. After removal of 6 bases from V and 5 bases from J, the junction contained 7 bases not matched to a gene. The length of the CDR3 is 14 residues. Germline CDR1 SGHTA, CDR2 FQGNSA. The DNA for the CDR3 is TGTGCCAGCAGTATACTAGCGAGTAACAATGAGCAGTTCTTC. It yields the protein CASSILASNNEQFF.

V gene TRBV7-9 combines with J gene TRBJ1-2; no clear D gene. The V gene's germline CDR1 is SEHNR and CDR2 FQNEAQ (reference sequence). V dropped 3 bases and J dropped 8 bases, with 16 bases sitting between them. The CDR3 spans 14 residues. CDR3 protein: CASSFPHPMIGYTF. As DNA, the CDR3 is TGTGCCAGCAGCTTCCCCCATCCGATGATAGGCTACACCTTC.

On this clone: A junction end diverges from the germline sequence, so it may reflect a read error. The chain is built from TRBV12-3 or TRBV12-4 and TRBJ1-5; D unresolved. The CDR3 sequence is 12 residues long. The chain's CDR3 is CASTLDGQPQHF. CDR3 DNA sequence: TGTGCCAGCACTTTAGACGGTCAGCCCCAGCATTTT.

The chain links TRBV27 to TRBJ2-5; 10 bases are a match to TRBD2. V lost 3 bases and J lost 2; bases outside the gene matches: 3. Looked up from germline, CDR1 is MNHEY and CDR2 is SMNVEV (reference sequence). The CDR3 is 15 amino acids. The CDR3 reads CASSFSSGRQETQYF. The DNA for the CDR3 is TGTGCCAGCAGTTTCTCTAGCGGGAGACAAGAGACCCAGTACTTC.

On this clone itself: A read error may produce the germline difference seen at one junction end. This chain links TRBV18 with TRBJ2-1; 7 bases map to TRBD2. The germline gives CDR1 KGHSH, CDR2 LQKENI. The CDR3 length is 15 residues. The CDR3 region has the DNA TGTGCCAGCTCCCCACAGCGGGGCCAACACAATGAGCAGTTCTTC. Its translation: CASSPQRGQHNEQFF.

The chain joins TRBV4-1 to TRBJ2-7; a weak D match, TRBD1 (5 bases). Germline assignment: CDR1 MGHRA and CDR2 YSYEKL. This CDR3 is built from 16 residues. Between the trimmed V and J ends, which lost 1 base and 5 bases, there was a span of 18 bases. In DNA form, the CDR3 reads TGCGCCAGCAGCCAAGTTATAGGGGTACCTACTCACGAGCAGTACTTC. It yields the protein CASSQVIGVPTHEQYF.

The J gene is TRBJ2-7, the V gene TRBV11-2; no clear D gene. Germline V gene sequence: CDR1 SGHAT, CDR2 FQNNGV. Trimming removed 0 bases at V and 0 bases at J, with 12 bases between. The CDR3 loop spans 16 amino acids. Here the CDR3 reads CASSLDDRASSYEQYF. The DNA of the CDR3 is TGTGCCAGCAGCTTAGATGATAGGGCGAGCTCCTACGAGCAGTACTTC.

The chain uses TRBV25-1 and TRBJ1-2; D gene unclear. CDR1 MGHDK and CDR2 SYGVNS come from the germline V gene. The CDR3 runs 14 residues. V was clipped by 3 bases and J by 7 bases, with 15 bases between them. The DNA for the CDR3 is TGTGCCAGCAGTGAGCCCACAGCTGCCTCTGGCTACACCTTC. Translating it yields CASSEPTAASGYTF.

The V call is TRBV10-3, the J call TRBJ1-5, with D uncertain. Germline V gene data show CDR1 as ENHRY and CDR2 as SYGVKD. This CDR3 is built from 14 residues. V lost 6 bases and J lost 9, with 18 bases in between. In nucleotides, the CDR3 is TGTGCCATCAGCGAGGGTGGCAAATCGGGGCCCCAGCATTTT. Protein sequence: CAISEGGKSGPQHF.

This chain connects TRBV27 to TRBJ2-1; 14 nucleotides line up with TRBD2. CDR3 length: 16 residues. The junction had 9 bases not matched to a gene; V was cut back by 5 bases and J by 9 bases. Looked up from germline, CDR1 is MNHEY and CDR2 is SMNVEV (reference sequence). CDR3 residues: CASSPLGTSGSPEQFF. The CDR3 DNA is TGTGCCAGCAGTCCACTTGGGACTAGCGGGAGCCCTGAGCAGTTCTTC.

This chain joins TRBV5-1 and TRBJ1-3; D possibly corresponds to TRBD1 (6 bases). The V gene's germline CDR1 is SGHRS and CDR2 YFSETQ. The CDR3 runs to 15 residues. Trimming cost V 2 bases and J 0 bases, with 9 bases left between them. CDR3 nucleotides: TGCGCCAGCAGCTTAGGGGGACACTCTGGAAACACCATATATTTT. It specifies CASSLGGHSGNTIYF.

V is TRBV2 and J is TRBJ1-2; TRBD1 aligns across 9 bases. The CDR3 totals 15 residues. CDR1 and CDR2 from the germline V gene are SNHLY and FYNNEI. V was pared by 5 bases and J by 6 bases, with 10 bases of the junction left unmatched. CDR3 amino acids: CASSLRDRVVDGYTF. The CDR3 nucleotides read TGTGCCAGCAGTTTACGGGACAGGGTAGTGGATGGCTACACCTTC.

The chain carries TRBV24-1 and TRBJ2-3, with D perhaps matching TRBD1 (6 bases). Germline V gene sequence: CDR1 KGHDR, CDR2 SFDVKD. The ends were cut back, 0 bases at V and 0 bases at J, with 12 bases in the middle. This CDR3 has 17 amino acids. CDR3 in amino acids: CATSDLRGGPSTDTQYF. In nucleotides, the CDR3 is TGTGCCACCAGTGATTTGCGTGGGGGCCCTAGCACAGATACGCAGTATTTT.

This chain joins TRBV1 and TRBJ1-2. TRBV1 is described as a pseudogene. CDR3 length: 17 residues. CDR3 protein: CTSSHLRDGTSNYGYTF. The CDR3 nucleotides read TGCACCAGCAGCCACCTGCGGGACGGAACATCTAACTATGGCTACACCTTC.

V gene TRBV30 combines with J gene TRBJ1-6, with 8 bases identical to TRBD1. This CDR3 has 14 residues. V dropped 8 bases and J dropped 0; count of bases not matched to a gene: 3. In germline, CDR1 is GTSNPN, CDR2 SVGIG (reference sequence). CDR3 protein: CAGGTGSYNSPLHF. CDR3 nucleotides: TGTGCCGGGGGGACAGGCTCCTATAATTCACCCCTCCACTTT.

V gene TRBV21-1 combines with J gene TRBJ2-1; TRBD2 is taken as the D call from the table, unchecked against the DNA. TRBV21-1 is described as a pseudogene. The CDR3 spans 15 residues. The CDR3, as DNA: TGTGCCAGCAGCAAACTGTCTAGCGGGAGGGTTGAGCAGTTCTTC. This gives the protein CASSKLSSGRVEQFF.

The gene calls are TRBV6-2 or TRBV6-3 and TRBJ1-5; no clear D gene. The V and J ends lost 6 bases and 2 bases respectively, with 8 bases between them. The CDR3 spans 13 residues. Germline CDR1 and CDR2: MNHEY and SVGEGT. CDR3 nucleotide sequence: TGTGCCAGCAGCCTACTAGGCAATCAGCCCCAGCATTTT. Its translation is CASSLLGNQPQHF.

The J gene is TRBJ2-1, the V gene TRBV7-3, with 8 bases matching TRBD2. The V gene's germline CDR1 is SGHTA and CDR2 FQGTGA. The CDR3 is 16 amino acids. With 5 bases clipped from V and 0 bases from J, the junction kept 6 bases outside the gene matches. Here the CDR3 DNA reads TGTGCCAGCAGCCCTACTAGCGGCCTCTCCTACAATGAGCAGTTCTTC. Its translation: CASSPTSGLSYNEQFF.

The chain employs TRBV5-4 and TRBJ1-1; D call uncertain. This CDR3 spans 13 amino acids. Trimming left V 2 bases short and J 4 bases short, with 9 bases between. From germline, CDR1 is SGHNT and CDR2 YYREEE (reference sequence). CDR3 in DNA: TGTGCCAGCAGCTTCAATGGGGTCACTGAAGCTTTCTTT. This translates into CASSFNGVTEAFF.

V is TRBV24-1 and J is TRBJ1-1; 7 bases fit TRBD1. The CDR3 loop spans 13 amino acids. Germline V gene sequence: CDR1 KGHDR, CDR2 SFDVKD. Trimming cost V 2 bases and J 11 bases; bases outside gene matches: 7. The DNA for the CDR3 is TGTGCCACCAGTGATTCACAGGGGTTGAAGGCTTTCTTT. Protein product: CATSDSQGLKAFF.

The genes are TRBV30 and TRBJ1-2, with D maybe TRBD1 (5 bases). The length of the CDR3 is 14 residues. With 2 bases removed from V and 0 bases from J, the gap between germline ends came to 10 bases. Per the germline V gene, CDR1 is GTSNPN and CDR2 is SVGIG (reference sequence). CDR3 in DNA: TGTGCCTGGAGTCTAACAGGATCTAACTATGGCTACACCTTC. This gives the protein CAWSLTGSNYGYTF.

A single count supports this clone. The V gene is TRBV7-3, the J gene TRBJ2-3; 7 bases match TRBD1. The CDR3 has 15 amino acids. Trimming at V came to 2 bases and at J to 3 bases, leaving 5 bases not matched to a gene. The germline gives CDR1 SGHTA, CDR2 FQGTGA. The CDR3 loop is CASSLWGRGTDTQYF. The DNA of the CDR3 is TGTGCCAGCAGCTTATGGGGCAGGGGGACAGATACGCAGTATTTT.

The gene calls are TRBV7-2 and TRBJ2-1; 9 bases agree with TRBD2. The germline V gene encodes CDR1 SGHTA and CDR2 FQGNSA. There are 17 residues in the CDR3. V was pared by 2 bases and J by 5 bases, with 10 bases of the junction left unmatched. CDR3: CASSLSISGSWDNEQFF. As DNA, the CDR3 is TGTGCCAGCAGCTTAAGTATTAGCGGGAGCTGGGACAATGAGCAGTTCTTC. The whole variable domain, filled in from reference TRBV7-2 and TRBJ2-1, reads GAGVSQSPSNKVTEKGKDVELRCDPISGHTALYWYRQSLGQGLEFLIYFQGNSAPDKSGLPSDRFSAERTGGSVSTLTIQRTQQEDSAVYLCASSLSISGSWDNEQFFGPGTRLTVL.

The chain has TRBV19 and TRBJ2-5; the match to TRBD2 covers 13 bases. Germline CDR1 LNHDA, CDR2 SQIVND (reference sequence). Trimming took 6 bases from V and 4 from J; bases not matched to a gene: 5. This CDR3 is built from 15 residues. This chain's CDR3 is CASRSGLAGRETQYF. The CDR3 coding sequence is TGTGCCAGTAGATCGGGACTAGCGGGAAGAGAGACCCAGTACTTC.